This entry is about one TCR beta chain. Its antigen is not known. The data were taken from a study of cytomegalovirus exposure and HLA in healthy donors. Study-level findings and limits: TCR beta sequences reportedly predicted most subjects' HLA-A and HLA-B alleles accurately.

The study ran its PCR with 60 Vbeta and 13 Jbeta primers. The data were produced by immunoSEQ multiplex PCR, yet TCRdb's version contains in-frame clones alone and is incomplete. The repertoire holds some 170,000 clones, roughly 77% seen once, with less than 4.5% in the top ten. Although they were nominally healthy when sampled, donors likely had unrecorded immune exposures. Sequencing input: PBMCs. This receptor was taken from a man younger than 40 in good health and CMV-seropositive.

The CDR3 loop is CASSSGTGATYEQYF. CDR3 nucleotides: TGCGCCAGCAGCTCTGGGACAGGGGCCACCTACGAGCAGTACTTC. The J gene is TRBJ2-7, the V gene TRBV5-1; 10 bases match TRBD1. The CDR3 loop spans 15 amino acids. Germline lookup yields CDR1 SGHRS and CDR2 YFSETQ. The V gene end was trimmed by 3 bases and the J gene end by 2 bases; junction bases not matched to a gene: 5.